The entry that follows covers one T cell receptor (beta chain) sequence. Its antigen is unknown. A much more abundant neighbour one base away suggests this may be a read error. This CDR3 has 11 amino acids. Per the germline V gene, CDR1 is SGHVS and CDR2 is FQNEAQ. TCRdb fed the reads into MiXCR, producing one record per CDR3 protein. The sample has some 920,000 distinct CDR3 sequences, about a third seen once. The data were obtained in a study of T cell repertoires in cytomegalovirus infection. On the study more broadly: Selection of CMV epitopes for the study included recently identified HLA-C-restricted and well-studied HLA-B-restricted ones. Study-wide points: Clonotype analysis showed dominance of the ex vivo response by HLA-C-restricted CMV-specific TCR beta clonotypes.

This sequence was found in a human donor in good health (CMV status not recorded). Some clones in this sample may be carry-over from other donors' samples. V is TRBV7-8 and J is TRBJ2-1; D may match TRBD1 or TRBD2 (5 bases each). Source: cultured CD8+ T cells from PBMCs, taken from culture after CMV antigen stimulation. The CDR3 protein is CTSSPGRDEIF. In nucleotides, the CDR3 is TGTACCAGCAGCCCGGGCCGGGACGAAATCTTC.